These T cell receptor beta chains were read from a single sample in a study of Ad26.COV2.S vaccination and SARS-CoV-2 variants. Sequenced by immunoSEQ multiplex PCR; TCRdb stores in-frame clones only, minus some. The table shows 450,000 to 550,000 clones, with roughly nine tenths occurring only once. The input for sequencing was peripheral blood, taken in a trial of Ad26.COV2.S vaccine versus placebo. The origin of the receptors is a person aged 18 to 59 who received the Ad26.COV2.S COVID-19 vaccine or a placebo. Both conserved end residues are part of each CDR3. The D gene is left open where the match is weak. Size values are once, few and many counts, or a class for expanded clones, and some rows have none.

V	D	J	size	CDR3	DNA
TRBV19	TRBD2	TRBJ2-1	NA	CASRVLAASYNEQFF	TGTGCCAGTAGGGTCCTAGCGGCCTCCTACAATGAGCAGTTCTTC
TRBV10-3	NA	TRBJ2-3	NA	CAISETGDTQYF	TGTGCCATCAGTGAGACAGGAGATACGCAGTATTTT
TRBV7-9	TRBD2	TRBJ2-2	NA	CASSLGGQGGTGELFF	TGTGCCAGCAGCTTGGGAGGGCAGGGAGGAACCGGGGAGCTGTTTTTT
TRBV28	NA	TRBJ2-7	NA	CASTPGGGGQYEQYF	TGTGCCAGTACCCCAGGGGGCGGGGGCCAATACGAGCAGTACTTC
TRBV19	NA	TRBJ1-2	NA	CASSTLQGNYGYTF	TGTGCCAGTAGTACCTTACAGGGAAACTATGGCTACACCTTC
TRBV5-1	NA	TRBJ1-1	NA	CASSFLLTMNTEAFF	TGCGCCAGCAGCTTCCTATTGACAATGAACACTGAAGCTTTCTTT
TRBV5-1	TRBD2	TRBJ2-1	once	CASSLTSVGNEQFF	TGCGCCAGCAGCTTGACTAGCGTCGGCAATGAGCAGTTCTTC
TRBV4-3	TRBD1	TRBJ1-6	NA	CASSQGGVQGATLHF	TGCGCCAGCAGCCAAGGGGGAGTTCAGGGGGCCACCCTCCACTTT
TRBV28	TRBD1	TRBJ1-6	once	CASTAGTGGPLHF	TGTGCCAGCACGGCAGGGACAGGGGGACCCCTCCACTTT
TRBV15	TRBD2	TRBJ2-1	NA	CATSMLAGGYNEQFF	TGTGCCACCAGCATGCTAGCGGGGGGATACAATGAGCAGTTCTTC
TRBV19	TRBD2	TRBJ2-7	few	CATRRQRDAYEQYF	TGTGCCACGAGAAGGCAGCGGGACGCCTACGAGCAGTACTTC
TRBV4-1	NA	TRBJ1-2	NA	CASTSVISQLYGYTF	TGCGCCAGCACAAGCGTCATCTCTCAACTTTATGGCTACACCTTC
TRBV25-1	NA	TRBJ2-3	NA	CASTGLTNTDTQYF	TGTGCCAGCACGGGACTCACCAACACAGATACGCAGTATTTT
TRBV4-2	NA	TRBJ1-6	NA	CASSQDRGTYNSPLHF	TGTGCCAGCAGCCAAGACCGGGGGACCTATAATTCACCCCTCCACTTT
TRBV10-3	TRBD1	TRBJ1-2	NA	CAISESVGGNYGYTF	TGTGCCATCAGTGAGTCGGTAGGGGGCAACTATGGCTACACCTTC
TRBV28	NA	TRBJ2-3	NA	CASSQIGPSTPTDTQYF	TGTGCCAGCAGCCAAATCGGCCCCTCCACCCCCACAGATACGCAGTATTTT
TRBV10-3	NA	TRBJ1-4	NA	CAIKGELSEKLFF	TGTGCCATAAAGGGGGAGTTGAGTGAAAAACTGTTTTTT
TRBV7-2	TRBD1	TRBJ1-2	NA	CASSLATGSPYGYTF	TGTGCCAGCAGCTTAGCGACAGGGAGCCCCTATGGCTACACCTTC
TRBV27	NA	TRBJ1-2	NA	CASSLSRFRGYGYTF	TGTGCCAGCAGCCTTTCGCGGTTCAGGGGCTATGGCTACACCTTC
TRBV27	NA	TRBJ2-3	NA	CASSLTDHTDTQYF	TGTGCCAGCAGCCTCACTGACCACACAGATACGCAGTATTTT
TRBV5-1	NA	TRBJ2-3	NA	CASSGDSASTDTQYF	TGCGCCAGCAGCGGAGACAGCGCTAGCACAGATACGCAGTATTTT
TRBV11-1	NA	TRBJ1-1	few	CASSKRGNTEAFF	TGTGCCAGCAGCAAAAGGGGGAACACTGAAGCTTTCTTT
TRBV9	TRBD2	TRBJ2-3	NA	CASSVSAGATDTQYF	TGTGCCAGCAGCGTATCAGCGGGAGCTACAGATACGCAGTATTTT
TRBV10-1	NA	TRBJ2-3	NA	CASSEVIASTDTQYF	TGCGCCAGCAGTGAGGTGATAGCAAGCACAGATACGCAGTATTTT
TRBV28	NA	TRBJ1-1	NA	CASSLVGNTEAFF	TGTGCCAGCAGTTTAGTGGGTAACACTGAAGCTTTCTTT